Listed below are T cell receptor beta chains from one sample, sequenced in a study of T cell responses to AZD1222 COVID-19 vaccine. Method: immunoSEQ multiplex PCR; TCRdb's copy keeps in-frame clones and lacks some. The table has about 150,000 clones, more than 90% seen once. The sequenced sample was peripheral blood, obtained on day 0 of AZD1222 vaccination. These receptors were collected from an adult in good health. Both conserved end residues are part of each CDR3. The D gene is left open where the match is weak. A row's size may be missing; if present it is once, few, many or a size class.

D gene: TRBD1; J gene: TRBJ1-2; V gene: TRBV11-3; clone size: NA; CDR3 protein: CASSHGDSNYGYTF; CDR3 DNA: TGTGCCAGCAGCCACGGGGACAGCAACTATGGCTACACCTTC
D gene: NA; J gene: TRBJ2-7; V gene: TRBV28; clone size: NA; CDR3 protein: CASSLDGYEQYF; CDR3 DNA: TGTGCCAGCAGTCTCGACGGGTACGAGCAGTACTTC
D gene: TRBD1; J gene: TRBJ2-5; V gene: TRBV7-8; clone size: NA; CDR3 protein: CASRPDRALQETQYF; CDR3 DNA: TGTGCCAGCAGACCCGACAGGGCCTTGCAAGAGACCCAGTACTTC
D gene: NA; J gene: TRBJ1-1; V gene: TRBV19; clone size: NA; CDR3 protein: CASSKDGLNTEAFF; CDR3 DNA: TGTGCCAGTAGTAAAGACGGGCTAAACACTGAAGCTTTCTTT
D gene: TRBD1; J gene: TRBJ1-1; V gene: TRBV5-1; clone size: NA; CDR3 protein: CASTREGAGNTEAFF; CDR3 DNA: TGCGCCAGCACCCGTGAGGGGGCAGGTAACACTGAAGCTTTCTTT
D gene: NA; J gene: TRBJ1-4; V gene: TRBV6-1; clone size: NA; CDR3 protein: CASSELSVGVGGNGEKLFF; CDR3 DNA: TGTGCCAGCAGTGAATTGTCGGTGGGTGTGGGAGGGAATGGCGAAAAACTGTTTTTT
D gene: NA; J gene: TRBJ1-2; V gene: TRBV5-1; clone size: NA; CDR3 protein: CASSAGMNGYTF; CDR3 DNA: TGCGCCAGCAGCGCCGGGATGAATGGCTACACCTTC
D gene: NA; J gene: TRBJ1-1; V gene: TRBV3-1/TRBV3-2; clone size: once; CDR3 protein: CASSQAAAGVTEAFF; CDR3 DNA: TGTGCCAGCAGCCAAGCGGCGGCAGGGGTCACTGAAGCTTTCTTT
D gene: NA; J gene: TRBJ2-2; V gene: TRBV23-1; clone size: NA; CDR3 protein: CAIPMGFPGPNTGELFF; CDR3 DNA: TGCGCCATCCCCATGGGCTTCCCGGGACCGAACACCGGGGAGCTGTTTTTT
D gene: NA; J gene: TRBJ1-2; V gene: TRBV12-3/TRBV12-4; clone size: NA; CDR3 protein: CASKEATNYGYTF; CDR3 DNA: TGTGCCAGCAAGGAGGCTACTAACTATGGCTACACCTTC
D gene: NA; J gene: TRBJ1-5; V gene: TRBV2; clone size: once; CDR3 protein: CASSPGRDPHF; CDR3 DNA: TGTGCCAGCAGCCCTGGACGGGACCCGCATTTT
D gene: TRBD2; J gene: TRBJ2-3; V gene: TRBV30; clone size: NA; CDR3 protein: CAWTIGGRGTDTQYF; CDR3 DNA: TGTGCCTGGACTATCGGAGGGAGGGGCACAGATACGCAGTATTTT
D gene: TRBD1; J gene: TRBJ2-6; V gene: TRBV5-1; clone size: NA; CDR3 protein: CASSLVAQGAGANVLTF; CDR3 DNA: TGCGCCAGCAGCTTGGTGGCACAGGGGGCGGGGGCCAACGTCCTGACTTTC
D gene: NA; J gene: TRBJ2-7; V gene: TRBV4-1; clone size: NA; CDR3 protein: CASSRQGTRILEQYF; CDR3 DNA: TGCGCCAGCAGCCGTCAAGGGACACGGATCCTGGAGCAGTACTTC
D gene: NA; J gene: TRBJ2-5; V gene: TRBV25-1; clone size: NA; CDR3 protein: CASSEYSLETQYF; CDR3 DNA: TGTGCCAGCAGTGAATACTCCTTAGAGACCCAGTACTTC
D gene: TRBD2; J gene: TRBJ2-3; V gene: TRBV7-9; clone size: once; CDR3 protein: CASSQTGSGRRTDTQYF; CDR3 DNA: TGTGCCAGCAGCCAGACGGGGAGCGGGAGGAGGACAGATACGCAGTATTTT